This T cell receptor beta chain was sequenced for a study of blood T cell repertoires in COVID-19. Sequenced by immunoSEQ multiplex PCR; TCRdb stores in-frame clones only, minus some. The sample has around 250,000 clones, roughly 85% seen once; the top ten hold about 8.2%. The CDR3 runs to 15 residues. Trimming pared 1 base from V and 3 bases from J, leaving 12 bases between. The germline CDR1 and CDR2 sequences are SGHVS and FQNEAQ. The V gene is TRBV7-8, the J gene TRBJ1-1; the D is unclear. The clonotype comes from a woman between 45 and 60 years old with acute COVID-19. The sample taken for sequencing was PBMCs or T cells enriched from blood (not recorded which). The CDR3 region is CASSLGRGGDTEAFF. The CDR3 DNA follows: TGTGCCAGCAGCTTAGGACGAGGCGGGGACACTGAAGCTTTCTTT.